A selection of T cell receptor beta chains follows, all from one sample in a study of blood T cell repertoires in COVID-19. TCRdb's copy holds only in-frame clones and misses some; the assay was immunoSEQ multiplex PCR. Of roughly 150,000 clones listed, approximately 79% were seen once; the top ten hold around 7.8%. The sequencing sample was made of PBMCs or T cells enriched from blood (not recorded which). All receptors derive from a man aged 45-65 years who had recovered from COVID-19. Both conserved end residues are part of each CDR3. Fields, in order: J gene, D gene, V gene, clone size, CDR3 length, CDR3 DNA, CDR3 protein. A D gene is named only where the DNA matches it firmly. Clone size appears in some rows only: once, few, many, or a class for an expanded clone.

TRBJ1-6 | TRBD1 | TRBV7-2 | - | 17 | TGTGCCAGCAGCTTCGGGAGGACAGGGGCTTATAATTCACCCCTCCACTTT | CASSFGRTGAYNSPLHF
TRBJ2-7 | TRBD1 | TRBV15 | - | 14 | TGTGCCACCAGCAGGGGACAGGGCCCCTACGAGCAGTACTTC | CATSRGQGPYEQYF
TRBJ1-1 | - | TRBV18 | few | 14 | TGTGCCAGCTCAACCGACAGGATGAACACTGAAGCTTTCTTT | CASSTDRMNTEAFF
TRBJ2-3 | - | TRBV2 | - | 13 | TGTGCTACCACACTAAACAGCACAGATACGCAGTATTTT | CATTLNSTDTQYF
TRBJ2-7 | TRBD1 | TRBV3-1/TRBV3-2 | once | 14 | TGTGCCAGCAGCTCGCCAGGGGGCCACTACGAGCAGTACTTC | CASSSPGGHYEQYF
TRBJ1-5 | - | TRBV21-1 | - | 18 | TGTGCCAGCACCAGACCCCCCTCACAGGATTATAGCAATCAGCCCCAGCATTTT | CASTRPPSQDYSNQPQHF
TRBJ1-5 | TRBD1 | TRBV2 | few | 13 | TGTGCCAGCACCGACAGGGGAGGCCAGCCCCAGCATTTT | CASTDRGGQPQHF
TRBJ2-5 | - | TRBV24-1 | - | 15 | TGTGCCACCAGTGATTTGGGCCCCTCCGATGGGACCCAGTACTTC | CATSDLGPSDGTQYF
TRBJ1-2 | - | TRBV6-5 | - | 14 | TGTGCCAGCAGCCCGACAGATCCTGGCTATGGCTACACCTTC | CASSPTDPGYGYTF
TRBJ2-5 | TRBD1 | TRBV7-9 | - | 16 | TGTGCCAGCAGCTTACGTCGGGACAGGGGGTTGGAGACCCAGTACTTC | CASSLRRDRGLETQYF
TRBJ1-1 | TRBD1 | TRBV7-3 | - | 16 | TGTGCCAGCAGCCCCCAGGGACAGGGTGAAGACACTGAAGCTTTCTTT | CASSPQGQGEDTEAFF
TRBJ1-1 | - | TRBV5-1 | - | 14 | TGCGCCAGCAGGGTACGTCCAGGGAACACTGAAGCTTTCTTT | CASRVRPGNTEAFF
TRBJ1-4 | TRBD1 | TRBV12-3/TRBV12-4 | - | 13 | TGTGCCAGCTCGACAGGGGGGTATGGGAAACTGTTTTTT | CASSTGGYGKLFF
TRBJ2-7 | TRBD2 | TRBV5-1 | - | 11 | TGCGCCAGCCGGGGGGAGTACGAGCAGTACTTC | CASRGEYEQYF
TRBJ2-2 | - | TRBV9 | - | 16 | TGTGCCAGCAGCGTAGATCTGGGAGGGAACACCGGGGAGCTGTTTTTT | CASSVDLGGNTGELFF
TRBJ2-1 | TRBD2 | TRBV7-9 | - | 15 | TGTGCCAGCAGCGCCCAACGGGGGGGCTACAATGAGCAGTTCTTC | CASSAQRGGYNEQFF
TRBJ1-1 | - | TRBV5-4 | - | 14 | TGTGCCAGCACCCTGGAGGTGGCAAACACTGAAGCTTTCTTT | CASTLEVANTEAFF
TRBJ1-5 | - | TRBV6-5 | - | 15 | TGTGCCAGCACCGAGGACTACCTCAGGAATCAGCCCCAGCATTTT | CASTEDYLRNQPQHF
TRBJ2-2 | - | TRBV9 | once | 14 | TGTGCCAGCAGCTCCCGAGAGAACACCGGGGAGCTGTTTTTT | CASSSRENTGELFF
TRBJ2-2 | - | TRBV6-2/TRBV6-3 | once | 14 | TGTGCCAGCAGTTACTCCCAGGGGCCCGGGGAGCTGTTTTTT | CASSYSQGPGELFF
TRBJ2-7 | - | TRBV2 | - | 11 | TGTGCCAGCAGTGACGCCTACGAGCAGTACTTC | CASSDAYEQYF
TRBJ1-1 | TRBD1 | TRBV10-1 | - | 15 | TGCGCCAGCAGCAATCCTGACAGGGGTAACTCTGAAGCTTTCTTT | CASSNPDRGNSEAFF
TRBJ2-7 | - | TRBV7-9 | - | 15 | TGTGCCAGCAGCCCCGCCGGGACTCCTTCCTACGAGCAGTACTTC | CASSPAGTPSYEQYF
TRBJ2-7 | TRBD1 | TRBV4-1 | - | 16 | TGCGCCAGCAGCCAAGATCCGGGACAGGGGGGCCACGAGCAGTACTTC | CASSQDPGQGGHEQYF
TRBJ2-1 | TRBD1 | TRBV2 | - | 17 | TGTGCCAGCATGAAAAACCCCGGGACAGGGCCTTACAATGAGCAGTTCTTC | CASMKNPGTGPYNEQFF
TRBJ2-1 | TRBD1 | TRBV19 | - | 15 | TGTGCCAGTAGCCTGACAGGGGGCAATAGGAATGAGCAGTTCTTC | CASSLTGGNRNEQFF
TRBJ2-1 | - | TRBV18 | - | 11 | TGTGCCAGCTCCCTCCGAGAACAGCAGTTCTTC | CASSLREQQFF
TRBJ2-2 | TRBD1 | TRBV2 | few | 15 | TGTGCCAGCAGATTCGACAGGGGACACACCGGGGAGCTGTTTTTT | CASRFDRGHTGELFF
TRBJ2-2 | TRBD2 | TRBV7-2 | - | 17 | TGTGCCAGCAGCTTTTCTAGCGGGGGGGCAGGTACCGGGGAGCTGTTTTTT | CASSFSSGGAGTGELFF
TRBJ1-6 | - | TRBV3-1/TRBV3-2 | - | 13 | TGTGCCAGCAGCCAAGATGGGCATTCACCCCTCCACTTT | CASSQDGHSPLHF
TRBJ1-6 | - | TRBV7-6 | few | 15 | TGTGCCAGCAGCTTAGCCGGGACAATCTATTCACCCCTCCACTTT | CASSLAGTIYSPLHF
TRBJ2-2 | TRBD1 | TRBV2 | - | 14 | TGTGCCAGCAGTTTACAGGGGTACACCGGGGAGCTGTTTTTT | CASSLQGYTGELFF
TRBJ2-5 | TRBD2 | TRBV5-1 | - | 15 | TGCGCCAGCAGAACTAGCGGGGGGGCCGAGGAGACCCAGTACTTC | CASRTSGGAEETQYF
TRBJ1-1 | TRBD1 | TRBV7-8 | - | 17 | TGTGCCAGCAGCCGAGTACCGGGACAGCGGATGAACACTGAAGCTTTCTTT | CASSRVPGQRMNTEAFF
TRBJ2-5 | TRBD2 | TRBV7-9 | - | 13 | TGTGCCGGTTCTAGCGGAGAAGGAGAGACCCAGTACTTC | CAGSSGEGETQYF
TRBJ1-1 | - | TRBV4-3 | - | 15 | TGCGCCAGCAGCCAAGCGGTCAGGGCAAACACTGAAGCTTTCTTT | CASSQAVRANTEAFF
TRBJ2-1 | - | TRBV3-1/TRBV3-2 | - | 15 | TGTGCCAGCAGCCAAGATTCACATTGGGACTATGAGCAGTTCTTC | CASSQDSHWDYEQFF
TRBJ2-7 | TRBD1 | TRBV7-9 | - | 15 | TGTGCCAGCAGCTTAACGTCGGGACAGGGTAGCGAGCAGTACTTC | CASSLTSGQGSEQYF
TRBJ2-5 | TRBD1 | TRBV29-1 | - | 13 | TGCAGCGTTGTCGGGACAGGGCAAGAGACCCAGTACTTC | CSVVGTGQETQYF
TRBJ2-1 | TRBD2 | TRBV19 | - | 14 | TGTGCCAGTAGACCGGGACTAGCGGGCAATGAGCAGTTCTTC | CASRPGLAGNEQFF
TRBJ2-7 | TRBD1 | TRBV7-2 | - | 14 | TGTGCCAGCAGTCTTGACAGGGGGTTCTACGAGCAGTACTTC | CASSLDRGFYEQYF